A selection of T cell receptor beta chains follows, all from one sample in a study of monozygotic twins with inflammatory bowel disease. TCRdb reworked the 5' RACE reads into one entry per CDR3 protein, no DNA. This table holds approximately 390,000 distinct CDR3 sequences. Sequencing was carried out using blood. The source is a human donor with ulcerative colitis or Crohn's disease, or a healthy co-twin of an affected twin (not recorded which). The CDR3 runs from the conserved cysteine through the conserved F or W.

v_call,j_call,cdr3_aa
TRBV5-1,TRBJ2-5,CASSLAVGSQETQYF
TRBV5-1,TRBJ1-1,CASSLASRATEAFF
TRBV20-1,TRBJ2-2,CSASEIATGELFF
TRBV7-2,TRBJ1-2,CASSRRMGARGYTF
TRBV7-2,TRBJ2-3,CASTRDRGVGDTQYF
TRBV5-5,TRBJ2-4,CASSPLALDRVVANIQYF
TRBV7-8,TRBJ2-3,CASSLQGANGGDTQYF
TRBV6-2/TRBV6-3,TRBJ2-2,CASKTVGGQVNTRNTGELFF
TRBV7-3,TRBJ2-2,CASSLKIGELFF
TRBV10-3,TRBJ1-1,CAISEAQTNTEAFF
TRBV6-2/TRBV6-3,TRBJ2-2,CAIRTPTNTGELFF
TRBV12-3/TRBV12-4,TRBJ2-7,CASRSGPPDSAYEQYF
TRBV12-3/TRBV12-4,TRBJ1-5,CASSLGGGGQNQPQHF
TRBV19,TRBJ1-2,CASSMTENRGYTF
TRBV20-1,TRBJ2-1,CSARPSTSGVVNEQFF
TRBV5-5,TRBJ1-5,CASSLQGAQISNQPQHF
TRBV11-2,TRBJ1-2,CASSFRVYGYTF
TRBV11-2,TRBJ2-7,CASSSGQSEQYF
TRBV24-1,TRBJ1-1,CATSDPTLNEAFF
TRBV20-1,TRBJ2-3,CSASFGQGQTDTQYF
TRBV29-1,TRBJ1-5,CSVGRDSNQPQHF
TRBV7-8,TRBJ2-1,CASSFLRGPINNEQFF
TRBV7-3,TRBJ2-2,CASSLESSRRPGELFF
TRBV3-1,TRBJ1-6,CASSPGTKNSPLHF
TRBV4-3,TRBJ2-7,CASSQESDSPYEQYF
TRBV5-6,TRBJ2-7,CASSRDRRASYEQYF
TRBV10-3,TRBJ1-1,CAVTAGQTNTEAFF
TRBV2,TRBJ1-1,CACTAVNTEAFF
TRBV7-2,TRBJ1-5,CASSLLNQPQHF
TRBV5-6,TRBJ1-1,CASSFLQQNTEAFF
TRBV5-1,TRBJ1-1,CASSLGQSEAFF
TRBV6-1,TRBJ1-2,CASSEGFARANYGYTF
TRBV12-3/TRBV12-4,TRBJ2-5,CASTLGALGQETQYF
TRBV30,TRBJ1-2,CAWSVGGGYTF
TRBV5-6,TRBJ1-2,CASSWGDRNYGYTF
TRBV12-3/TRBV12-4,TRBJ2-7,CARPEGGEQYF
TRBV6-5,TRBJ1-1,CASSYSDKPALGTEAFF
TRBV11-2,TRBJ1-3,CASSPHLAQFSSGNTIYF
TRBV6-2/TRBV6-3,TRBJ2-1,CASSDPYYNEQFF
TRBV5-1,TRBJ2-7,CASSPDGEGSYEQYF
TRBV19,TRBJ2-3,CASGGLALTDTQYF
TRBV19,TRBJ2-2,CASSRDSKGNTGELFF
TRBV7-2,TRBJ2-3,CASSLNQGSSTDTQYF
TRBV20-1,TRBJ2-3,CSTLAGRDTDTQYF
TRBV3-1,TRBJ2-3,CASKISSGTDTQYF
TRBV5-1,TRBJ2-2,CASSPPNTGELFF
TRBV11-2,TRBJ2-3,CASSLAISATDTQYF
TRBV7-9,TRBJ1-1,CASSFATGGMNTEAFF
TRBV2,TRBJ1-2,CASTPGRPNYGYTF
TRBV19,TRBJ2-7,CASSGGTGRLEQYF